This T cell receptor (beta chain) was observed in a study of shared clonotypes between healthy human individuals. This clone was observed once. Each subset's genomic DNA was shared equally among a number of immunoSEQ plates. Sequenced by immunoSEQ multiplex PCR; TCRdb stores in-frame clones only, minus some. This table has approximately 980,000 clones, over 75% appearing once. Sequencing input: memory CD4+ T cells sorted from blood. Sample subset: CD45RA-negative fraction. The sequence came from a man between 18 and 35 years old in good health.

The CDR3 loop reads CASSQSSQTNQPQHF. The CDR3 DNA sequence: TGTGCCAGCTCACAATCCTCCCAGACCAATCAGCCCCAGCATTTT. The genes are TRBV18 and TRBJ1-5; unclear D gene. This CDR3 has 15 residues. V was cut by 4 bases and J by 3 bases, with 13 bases left in between. Germline assignment: CDR1 KGHSH and CDR2 LQKENI.